This TCR beta chain was found in a study of T cells in localized non-small cell lung cancer. About this clone itself: Its antigen is still unknown.

Clones were read by immunoSEQ multiplex PCR, and TCRdb kept only the in-frame ones, dropping some. The sample lists around 19,000 clones; around 90% were seen once. Findings and limits, study-wide: Exceeding tumor, uninvolved adjacent lung had the highest T cell clonality. Turning up in adjacent lung were a median approximately 58 of the top 100 tumor clones.

Trimming stripped 11 bases from V and 2 bases from J, with 11 bases between. From germline, CDR1 is SNHLY and CDR2 FYNNEI. This CDR3 contains 12 residues. Source: peripheral blood, taken before any cancer treatment. This receptor was taken from a woman aged 35 to 70 with stage I lung adenocarcinoma. This chain joins TRBV2 and TRBJ2-3; tentative D call: TRBD1 (5 bases). This CDR3 is CAVTGNTDTQYF. CDR3 in DNA: TGTGCCGTCACAGGAAACACAGATACGCAGTATTTT.